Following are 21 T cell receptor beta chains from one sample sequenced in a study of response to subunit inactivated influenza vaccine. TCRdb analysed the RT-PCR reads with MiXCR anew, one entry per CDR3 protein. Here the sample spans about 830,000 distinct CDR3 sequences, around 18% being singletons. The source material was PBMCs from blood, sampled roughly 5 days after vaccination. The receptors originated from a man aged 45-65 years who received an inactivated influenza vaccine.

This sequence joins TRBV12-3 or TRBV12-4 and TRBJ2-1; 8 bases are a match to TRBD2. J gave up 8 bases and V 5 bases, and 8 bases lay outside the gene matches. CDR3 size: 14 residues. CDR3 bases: TGTGCCAGCAGTATTGGACTAGCTAGCTATGAGCAGTTCTTC. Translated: CASSIGLASYEQFF.

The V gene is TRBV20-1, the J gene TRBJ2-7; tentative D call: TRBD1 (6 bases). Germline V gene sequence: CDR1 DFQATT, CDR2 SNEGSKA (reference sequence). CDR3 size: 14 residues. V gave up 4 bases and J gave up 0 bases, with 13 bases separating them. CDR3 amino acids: CSATGHLRSYEQYF. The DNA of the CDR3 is TGCAGTGCTACGGGACACCTCCGCTCCTACGAGCAGTACTTC.

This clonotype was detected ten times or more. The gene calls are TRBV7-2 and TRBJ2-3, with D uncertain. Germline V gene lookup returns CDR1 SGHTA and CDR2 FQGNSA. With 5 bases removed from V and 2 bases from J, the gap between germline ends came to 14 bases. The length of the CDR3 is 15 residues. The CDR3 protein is CASSSQDGFTDTQYF. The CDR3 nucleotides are TGTGCCAGCAGCAGTCAGGACGGATTCACAGATACGCAGTATTTT. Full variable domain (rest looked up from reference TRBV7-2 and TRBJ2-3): GAGVSQSPSNKVTEKGKDVELRCDPISGHTALYWYRQSLGQGLEFLIYFQGNSAPDKSGLPSDRFSAERTGGSVSTLTIQRTQQEDSAVYLCASSSQDGFTDTQYFGPGTRLTVL.

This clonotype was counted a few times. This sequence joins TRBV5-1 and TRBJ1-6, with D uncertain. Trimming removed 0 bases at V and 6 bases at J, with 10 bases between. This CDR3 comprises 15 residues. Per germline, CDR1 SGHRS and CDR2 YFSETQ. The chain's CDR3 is CASSLAGNTNSPLHF. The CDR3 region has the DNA TGCGCCAGCAGCTTGGCGGGGAACACTAATTCACCCCTCCACTTT. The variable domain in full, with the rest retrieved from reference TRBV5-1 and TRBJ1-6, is KAGVTQTPRYLIKTRGQQVTLSCSPISGHRSVSWYQQTPGQGLQFLFEYFSETQRNKGNFPGRFSGRQFSNSRSEMNVSTLELGDSALYLCASSLAGNTNSPLHFGNGTRLTVT.

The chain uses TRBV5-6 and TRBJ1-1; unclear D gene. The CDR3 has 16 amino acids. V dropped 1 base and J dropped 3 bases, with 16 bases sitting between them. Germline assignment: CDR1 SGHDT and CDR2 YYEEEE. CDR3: CASSLLAAKADTEAFF. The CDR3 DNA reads TGTGCCAGCAGCTTGTTAGCAGCCAAGGCGGACACTGAAGCTTTCTTT.

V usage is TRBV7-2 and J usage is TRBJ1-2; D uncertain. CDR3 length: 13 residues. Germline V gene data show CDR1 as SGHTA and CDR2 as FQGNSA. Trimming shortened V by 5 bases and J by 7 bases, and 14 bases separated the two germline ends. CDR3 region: CASSLEGMGGYTF. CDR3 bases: TGTGCCAGCAGCCTCGAGGGTATGGGTGGCTACACCTTC.

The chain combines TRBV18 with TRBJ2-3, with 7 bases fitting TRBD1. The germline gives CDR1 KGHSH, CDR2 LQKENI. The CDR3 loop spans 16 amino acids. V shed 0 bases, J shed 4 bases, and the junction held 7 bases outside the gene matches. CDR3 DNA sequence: TGTGCCAGCTCACCACCTCAGGGGGTCCGCCCAGATACGCAGTATTTT. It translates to CASSPPQGVRPDTQYF.

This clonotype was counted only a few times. CDR3 in amino acids: CASSPRQGGYYEQYF. CDR3 in DNA: TGCGCCAGCAGCCCGCGACAGGGAGGATACTACGAGCAGTACTTC. V and J are TRBV5-1 and TRBJ2-7, with a weak D call TRBD1 (7 bases). In germline, CDR1 is SGHRS, CDR2 YFSETQ. This CDR3 has 15 residues. Trimming pared 4 bases from V and 3 bases from J, leaving 17 bases between.

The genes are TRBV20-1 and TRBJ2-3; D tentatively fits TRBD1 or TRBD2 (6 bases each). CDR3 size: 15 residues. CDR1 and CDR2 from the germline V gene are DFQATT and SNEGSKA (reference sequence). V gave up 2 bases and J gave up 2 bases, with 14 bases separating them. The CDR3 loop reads CSARRPRGATDTQYF. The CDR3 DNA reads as TGCAGTGCTAGACGTCCTAGGGGGGCCACAGATACGCAGTATTTT.

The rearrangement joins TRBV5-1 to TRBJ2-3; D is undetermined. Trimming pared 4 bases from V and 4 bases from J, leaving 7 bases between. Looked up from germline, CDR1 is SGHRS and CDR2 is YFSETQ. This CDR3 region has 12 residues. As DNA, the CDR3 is TGCGCCAGCAGCCGGCACGCAGATACGCAGTATTTT. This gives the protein CASSRHADTQYF.

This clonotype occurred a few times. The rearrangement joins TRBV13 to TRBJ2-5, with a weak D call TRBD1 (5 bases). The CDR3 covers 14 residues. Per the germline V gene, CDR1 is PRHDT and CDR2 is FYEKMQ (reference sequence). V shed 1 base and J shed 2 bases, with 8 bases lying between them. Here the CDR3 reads CASSLVGEQETQYF. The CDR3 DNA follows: TGTGCCAGCAGCTTAGTAGGGGAACAAGAGACCCAGTACTTC.

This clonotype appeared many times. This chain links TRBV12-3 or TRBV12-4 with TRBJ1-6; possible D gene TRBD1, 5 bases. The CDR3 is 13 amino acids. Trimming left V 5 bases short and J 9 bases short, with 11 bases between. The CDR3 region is CASSPGAVSPLHF. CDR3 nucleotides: TGTGCCAGCAGTCCCGGGGCGGTTTCACCCCTCCACTTT.

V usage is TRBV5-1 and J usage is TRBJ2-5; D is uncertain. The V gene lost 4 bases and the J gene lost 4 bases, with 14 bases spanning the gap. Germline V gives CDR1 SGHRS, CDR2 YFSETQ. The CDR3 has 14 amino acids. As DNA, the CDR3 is TGCGCCAGCAGCCCGATCGGACCGGGAGAGACCCAGTACTTC. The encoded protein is CASSPIGPGETQYF.

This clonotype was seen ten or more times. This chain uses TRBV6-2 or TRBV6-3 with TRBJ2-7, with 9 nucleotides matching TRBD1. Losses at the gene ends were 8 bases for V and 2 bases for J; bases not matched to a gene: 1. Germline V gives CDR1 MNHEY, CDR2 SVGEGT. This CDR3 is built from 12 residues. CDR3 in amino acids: CASRDRAYEQYF. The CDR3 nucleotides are TGTGCCAGCCGGGACAGGGCCTACGAGCAGTACTTC.

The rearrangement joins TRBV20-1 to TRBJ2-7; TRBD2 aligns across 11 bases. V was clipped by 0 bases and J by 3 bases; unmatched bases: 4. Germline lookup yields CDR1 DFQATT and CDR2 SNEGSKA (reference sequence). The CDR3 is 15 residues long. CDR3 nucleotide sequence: TGCAGTGCTAGAGATGACACTAGCGGGGGCTACGAGCAGTACTTC. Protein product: CSARDDTSGGYEQYF.

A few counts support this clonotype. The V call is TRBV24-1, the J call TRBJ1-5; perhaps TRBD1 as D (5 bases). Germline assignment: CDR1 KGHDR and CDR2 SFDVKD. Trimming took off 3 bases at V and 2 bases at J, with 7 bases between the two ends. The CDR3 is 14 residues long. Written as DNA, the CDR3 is TGTGCCACCAGTGATCAGGGCCGCAATCAGCCCCAGCATTTT. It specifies CATSDQGRNQPQHF.

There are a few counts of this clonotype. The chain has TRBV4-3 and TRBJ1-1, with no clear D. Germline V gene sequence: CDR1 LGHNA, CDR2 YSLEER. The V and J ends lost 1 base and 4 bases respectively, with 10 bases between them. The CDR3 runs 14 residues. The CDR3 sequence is CASSQVHFSTEAFF. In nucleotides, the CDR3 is TGCGCCAGCAGCCAAGTACACTTCAGCACTGAAGCTTTCTTT.

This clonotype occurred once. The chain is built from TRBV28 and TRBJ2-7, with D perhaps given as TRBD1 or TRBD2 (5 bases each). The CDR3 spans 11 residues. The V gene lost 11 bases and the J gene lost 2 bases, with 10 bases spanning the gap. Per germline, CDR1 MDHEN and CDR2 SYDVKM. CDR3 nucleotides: TGTGCCCTAGGGACCGCCTACGAGCAGTACTTC. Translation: CALGTAYEQYF.

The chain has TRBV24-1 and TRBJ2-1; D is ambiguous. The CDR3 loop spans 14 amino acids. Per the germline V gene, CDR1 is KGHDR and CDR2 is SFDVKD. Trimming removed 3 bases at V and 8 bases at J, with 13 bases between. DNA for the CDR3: TGTGCCACCAGTGATCCTAGTGAAGTTCATGAGCAGTTCTTC. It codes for CATSDPSEVHEQFF.

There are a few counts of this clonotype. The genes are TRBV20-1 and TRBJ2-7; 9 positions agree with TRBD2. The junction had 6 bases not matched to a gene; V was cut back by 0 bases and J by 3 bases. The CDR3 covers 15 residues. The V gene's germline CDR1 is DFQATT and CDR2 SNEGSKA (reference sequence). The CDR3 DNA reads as TGCAGTGCTAGAGACGGGGCTAGCGGGAACTACGAGCAGTACTTC. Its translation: CSARDGASGNYEQYF.

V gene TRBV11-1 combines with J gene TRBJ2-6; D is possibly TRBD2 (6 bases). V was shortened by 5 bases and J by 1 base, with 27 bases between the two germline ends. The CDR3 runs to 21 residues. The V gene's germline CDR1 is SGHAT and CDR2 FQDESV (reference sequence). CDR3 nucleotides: TGTGCCAGCAGCGCCCGCTCCGAGAGACGGGGGAATAAGTCTGGGGCCAACGTCCTGACTTTC. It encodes CASSARSERRGNKSGANVLTF.